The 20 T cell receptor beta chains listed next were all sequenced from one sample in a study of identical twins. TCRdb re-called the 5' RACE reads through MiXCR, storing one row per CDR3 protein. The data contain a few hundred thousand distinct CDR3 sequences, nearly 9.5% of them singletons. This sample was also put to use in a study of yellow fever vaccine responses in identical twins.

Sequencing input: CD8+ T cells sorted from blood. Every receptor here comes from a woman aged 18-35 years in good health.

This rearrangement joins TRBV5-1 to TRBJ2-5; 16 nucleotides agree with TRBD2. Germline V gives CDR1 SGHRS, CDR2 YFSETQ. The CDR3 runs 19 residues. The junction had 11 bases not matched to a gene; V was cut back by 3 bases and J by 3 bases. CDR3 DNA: TGCGCCAGCAGCTCCCACCGGGGACTAGCGGGAGGGACGGAAGAGACCCAGTACTTC. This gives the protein CASSSHRGLAGGTEETQYF.

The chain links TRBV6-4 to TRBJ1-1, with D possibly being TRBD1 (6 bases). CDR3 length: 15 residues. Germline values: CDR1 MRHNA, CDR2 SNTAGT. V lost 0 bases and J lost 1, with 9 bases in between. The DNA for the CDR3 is TGTGCCAGCAGTGACTCGGCAGGGGCGAACACTGAAGCTTTCTTT. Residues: CASSDSAGANTEAFF.

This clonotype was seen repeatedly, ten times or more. The CDR3 nucleotides read TGTGCCAGCAGCCCAGTCAGCAACACCGGGGAGCTGTTTTTT. It encodes CASSPVSNTGELFF. This chain uses TRBV3-1 with TRBJ2-2; D gene unclear. The CDR3 has 14 amino acids. Germline CDR1 and CDR2: LGHDT and YNNKEL (reference sequence). V was shortened by 4 bases and J by 2 bases, with 8 bases between the two germline ends.

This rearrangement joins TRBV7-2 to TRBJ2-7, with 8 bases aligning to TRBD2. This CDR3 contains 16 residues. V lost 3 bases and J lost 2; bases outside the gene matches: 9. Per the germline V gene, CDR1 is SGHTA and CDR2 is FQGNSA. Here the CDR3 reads CASSFPGGLEPYEQYF. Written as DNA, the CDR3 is TGTGCCAGCAGCTTCCCGGGGGGACTAGAGCCCTACGAGCAGTACTTC.

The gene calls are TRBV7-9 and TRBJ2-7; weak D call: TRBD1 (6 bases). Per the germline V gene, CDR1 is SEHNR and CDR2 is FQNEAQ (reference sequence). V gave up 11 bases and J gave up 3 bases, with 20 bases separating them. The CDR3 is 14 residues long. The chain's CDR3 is CAESPNGQSYEQYF. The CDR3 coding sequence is TGTGCCGAATCTCCAAATGGACAGAGCTACGAGCAGTACTTC.

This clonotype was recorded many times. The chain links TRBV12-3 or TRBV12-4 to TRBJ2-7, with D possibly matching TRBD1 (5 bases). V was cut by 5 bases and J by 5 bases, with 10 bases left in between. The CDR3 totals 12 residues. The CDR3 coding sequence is TGTGCCAGCAGTACCGGACAAAACGAGCAGTACTTC. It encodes CASSTGQNEQYF.

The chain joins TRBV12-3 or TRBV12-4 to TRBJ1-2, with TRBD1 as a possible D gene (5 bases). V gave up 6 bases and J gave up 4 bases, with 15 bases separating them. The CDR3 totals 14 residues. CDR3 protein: CASSPGGAVYGYTF. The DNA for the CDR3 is TGTGCCAGCAGCCCAGGTGGGGCCGTCTATGGCTACACCTTC.

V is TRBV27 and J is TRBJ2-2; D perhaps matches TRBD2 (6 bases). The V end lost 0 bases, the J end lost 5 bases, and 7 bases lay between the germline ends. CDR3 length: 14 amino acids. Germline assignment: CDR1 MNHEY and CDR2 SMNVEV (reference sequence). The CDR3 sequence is CASSLSEGTGELFF. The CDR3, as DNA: TGTGCCAGCAGTTTATCGGAGGGAACCGGGGAGCTGTTTTTT.

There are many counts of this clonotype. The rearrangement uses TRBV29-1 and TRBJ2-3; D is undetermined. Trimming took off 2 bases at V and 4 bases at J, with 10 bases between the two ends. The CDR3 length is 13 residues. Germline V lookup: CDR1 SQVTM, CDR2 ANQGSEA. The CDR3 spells CSVEPAMSDTQYF. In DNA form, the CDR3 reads TGCAGCGTTGAACCCGCCATGTCAGATACGCAGTATTTT.

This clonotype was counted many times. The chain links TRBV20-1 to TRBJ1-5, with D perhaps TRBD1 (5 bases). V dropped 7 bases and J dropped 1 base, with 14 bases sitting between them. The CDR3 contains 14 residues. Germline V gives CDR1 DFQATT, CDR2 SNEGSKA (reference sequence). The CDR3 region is CSVSEGLSNQPQHF. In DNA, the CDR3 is TGCAGTGTTAGCGAGGGGTTGAGCAATCAGCCCCAGCATTTT.

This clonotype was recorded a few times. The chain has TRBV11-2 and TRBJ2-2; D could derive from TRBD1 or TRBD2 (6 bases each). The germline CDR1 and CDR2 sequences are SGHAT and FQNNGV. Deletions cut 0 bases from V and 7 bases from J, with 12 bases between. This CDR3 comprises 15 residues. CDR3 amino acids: CASSLDAGGIGELFF. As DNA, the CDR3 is TGTGCCAGCAGCTTAGACGCCGGGGGCATCGGGGAGCTGTTTTTT.

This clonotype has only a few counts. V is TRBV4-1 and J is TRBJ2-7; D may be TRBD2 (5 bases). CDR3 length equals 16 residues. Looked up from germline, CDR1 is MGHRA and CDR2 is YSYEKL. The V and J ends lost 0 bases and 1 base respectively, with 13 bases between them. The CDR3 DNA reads TGCGCCAGCAGCCAAGAGGCGGCGGGTGAATCCTACGAGCAGTACTTC. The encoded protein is CASSQEAAGESYEQYF.

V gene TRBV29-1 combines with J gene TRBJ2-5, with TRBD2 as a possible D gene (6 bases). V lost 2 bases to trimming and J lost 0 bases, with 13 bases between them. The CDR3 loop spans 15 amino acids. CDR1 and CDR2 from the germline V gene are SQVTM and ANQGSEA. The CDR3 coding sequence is TGCAGCGTTGAAATGGCTAGCGTGTACCAAGAGACCCAGTACTTC. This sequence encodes CSVEMASVYQETQYF.

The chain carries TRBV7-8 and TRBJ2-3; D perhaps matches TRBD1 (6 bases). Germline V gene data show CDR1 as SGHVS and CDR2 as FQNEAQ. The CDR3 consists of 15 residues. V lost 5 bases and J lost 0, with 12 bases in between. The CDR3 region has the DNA TGTGCCAGCAGCCCTAGACAGGCTAGCACAGATACGCAGTATTTT. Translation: CASSPRQASTDTQYF.

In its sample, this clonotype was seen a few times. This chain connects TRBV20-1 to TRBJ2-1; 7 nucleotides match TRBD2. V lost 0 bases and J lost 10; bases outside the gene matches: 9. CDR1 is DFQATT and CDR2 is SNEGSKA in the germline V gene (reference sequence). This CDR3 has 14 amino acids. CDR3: CSARDPGEGPEQFF. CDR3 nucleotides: TGCAGTGCTAGAGATCCGGGGGAGGGCCCCGAGCAGTTCTTC.

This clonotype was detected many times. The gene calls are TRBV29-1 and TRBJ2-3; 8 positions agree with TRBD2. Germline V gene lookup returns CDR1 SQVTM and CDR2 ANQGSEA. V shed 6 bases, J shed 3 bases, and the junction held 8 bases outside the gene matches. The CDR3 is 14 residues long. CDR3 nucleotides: TGCAGCGTCGGACTAGCAGATAATACAGATACGCAGTATTTT. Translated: CSVGLADNTDTQYF.

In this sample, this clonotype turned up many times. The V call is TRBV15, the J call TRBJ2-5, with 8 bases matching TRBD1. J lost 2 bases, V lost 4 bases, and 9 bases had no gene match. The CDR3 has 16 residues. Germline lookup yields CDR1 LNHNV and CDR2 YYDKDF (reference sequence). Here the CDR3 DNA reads TGTGCCACCAGCACCCGGACAGGGCTTTTTCAAGAGACCCAGTACTTC. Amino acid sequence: CATSTRTGLFQETQYF.

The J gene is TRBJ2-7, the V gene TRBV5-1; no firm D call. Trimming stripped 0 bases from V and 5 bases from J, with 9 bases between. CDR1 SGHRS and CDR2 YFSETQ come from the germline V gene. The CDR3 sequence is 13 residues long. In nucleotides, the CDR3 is TGCGCCAGCAGCTTGGTCCCCTTCGACGAGCAGTACTTC. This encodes CASSLVPFDEQYF.

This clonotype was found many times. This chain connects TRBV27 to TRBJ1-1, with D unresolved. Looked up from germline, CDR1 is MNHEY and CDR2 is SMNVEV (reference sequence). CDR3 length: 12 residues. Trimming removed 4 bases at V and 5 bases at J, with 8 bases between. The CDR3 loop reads CASSSTATEAFF. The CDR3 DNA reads TGTGCCAGCAGTTCAACGGCGACTGAAGCTTTCTTT.

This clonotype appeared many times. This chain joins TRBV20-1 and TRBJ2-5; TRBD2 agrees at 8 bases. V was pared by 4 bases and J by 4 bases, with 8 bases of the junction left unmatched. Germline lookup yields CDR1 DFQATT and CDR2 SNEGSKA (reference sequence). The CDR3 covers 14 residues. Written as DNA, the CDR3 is TGCAGTGCTAAGATGGGGCTAGCGGGAGAGACCCAGTACTTC. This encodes CSAKMGLAGETQYF.